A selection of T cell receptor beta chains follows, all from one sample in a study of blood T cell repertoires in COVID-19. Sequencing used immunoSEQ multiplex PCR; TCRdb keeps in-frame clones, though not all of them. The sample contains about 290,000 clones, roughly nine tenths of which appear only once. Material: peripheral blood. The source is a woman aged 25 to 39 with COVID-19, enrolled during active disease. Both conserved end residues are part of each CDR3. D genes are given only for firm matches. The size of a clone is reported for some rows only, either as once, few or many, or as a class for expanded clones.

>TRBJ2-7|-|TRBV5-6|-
TGTGCCAGCAGCCAGGGAGGTGGGGGGAAATACGAGCAGTACTTC
CASSQGGGGKYEQYF
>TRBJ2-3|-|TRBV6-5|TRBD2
TGTGCCAGCAGGCGGCCTGGGGAGGGGTCGGCGCAGTATTTT
CASRRPGEGSAQYF
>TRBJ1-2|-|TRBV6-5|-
TGTGCCAGCAGCTTGACAGAGGCTGGAGGCTACACCTTC
CASSLTEAGGYTF
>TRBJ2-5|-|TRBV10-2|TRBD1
TGCGCCAGCAGTGGAGACAGGGCAGAGACCCAGTACTTC
CASSGDRAETQYF
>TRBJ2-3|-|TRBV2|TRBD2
TGTGCCAGCACCCCGTCGGGGGGGACTTTCACAGATACGCAGTATTTT
CASTPSGGTFTDTQYF
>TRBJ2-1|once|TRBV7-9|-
TGTGCCAGCAGCTACAGCTACAATGAGCAGTTCTTC
CASSYSYNEQFF
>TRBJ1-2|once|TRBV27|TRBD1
TGTGCCAGCAGTTTAGCCGGGACAGGGTGGTCCTATGGCTACACCTTC
CASSLAGTGWSYGYTF
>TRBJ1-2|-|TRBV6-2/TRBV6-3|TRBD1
TGTGCCAGCAGTCACAGGGGAGCGGGCTACACCTTC
CASSHRGAGYTF
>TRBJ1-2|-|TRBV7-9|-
TGTGCCAGCAGCTTCCAGGAAAACTATGGCTACACCTTC
CASSFQENYGYTF
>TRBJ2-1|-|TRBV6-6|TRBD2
TGTGCCAGCAGTCATTGGACTAGCGGGGGAGAATACAATGAGCAGTTCTTC
CASSHWTSGGEYNEQFF
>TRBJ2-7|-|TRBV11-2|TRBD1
TGTGCCAGCAGCCCCGGGCGGGGACAGGGGTCCTACGAGCAGTACTTC
CASSPGRGQGSYEQYF
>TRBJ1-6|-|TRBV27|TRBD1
TGTGCCACCAAACAGGGGAATAATTCACCCCTCCACTTT
CATKQGNNSPLHF
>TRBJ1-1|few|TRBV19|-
TGTGCGGTGGGGGGTTTCGCGGCTTTCTTT
CAVGGFAAFF
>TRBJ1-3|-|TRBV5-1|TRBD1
TGCGCCAGCAGCCCGGACAGGGATGGAAACACCATATATTTT
CASSPDRDGNTIYF
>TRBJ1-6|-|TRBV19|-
TGTGCCAGTAGTATAGATCGTCCCAGCTCCTATAATTCACCCCTCCACTTT
CASSIDRPSSYNSPLHF
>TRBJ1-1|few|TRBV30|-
TGTGCCTGGAGTATGGCTCTGAACACTGAAGCTTTCTTT
CAWSMALNTEAFF
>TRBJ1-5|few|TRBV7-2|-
TGTGCCAGCAGCCCGCGGAGAGGGAATGGTATTAGCAATCAGCCCCAGCATTTT
CASSPRRGNGISNQPQHF
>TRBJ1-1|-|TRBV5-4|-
TGTGCCAGCAGCTTGGTGGACAGTGAAGCTTTCTTT
CASSLVDSEAFF
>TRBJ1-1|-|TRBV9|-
TGTGCCAGCATACCCTATGGACACTTGGACACTGAAGCTTTCTTT
CASIPYGHLDTEAFF
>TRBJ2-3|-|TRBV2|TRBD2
TGTGCCAGGAGAGGACTAGCGGGGGGAGATACGCAGTATTTT
CARRGLAGGDTQYF
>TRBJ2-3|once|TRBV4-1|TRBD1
TGCGCCAGCAGCGCGGGACAGGGGCCCACAGATACGCAGTATTTT
CASSAGQGPTDTQYF
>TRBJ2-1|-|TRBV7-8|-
TGTGCCAGCAGAGACGGGGGCTCCTACAATGAGCAGTTCTTC
CASRDGGSYNEQFF
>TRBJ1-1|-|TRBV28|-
TGTGCCAGTAACGCTCCCCCAGGGATAGTGAACACTGAAGCTTTCTTT
CASNAPPGIVNTEAFF
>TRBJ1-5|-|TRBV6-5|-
TGTGCCAGCAGTTACCGGGCAGGGAGGCAGCCCCAGCATTTT
CASSYRAGRQPQHF
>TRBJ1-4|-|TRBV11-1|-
TGTGCCAGCAGCGTAAGAGGGTGGACTAATGAAAAACTGTTTTTT
CASSVRGWTNEKLFF
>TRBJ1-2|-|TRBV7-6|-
TGTGCCAGCAGCTTTCAGGGCCATGGCTACACCTTC
CASSFQGHGYTF
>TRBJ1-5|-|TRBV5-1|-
TGCGCCAGCAGCCCTGTAGGGGGAAGCAATCAGCCCCAGCATTTT
CASSPVGGSNQPQHF
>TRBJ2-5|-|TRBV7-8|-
TGTGCCAGCAGCAAACCTCGGGAGACCCAGTACTTC
CASSKPRETQYF
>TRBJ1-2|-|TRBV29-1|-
TGCAGCGTTGTTGTAGGGGACTATGGCTACACCTTC
CSVVVGDYGYTF